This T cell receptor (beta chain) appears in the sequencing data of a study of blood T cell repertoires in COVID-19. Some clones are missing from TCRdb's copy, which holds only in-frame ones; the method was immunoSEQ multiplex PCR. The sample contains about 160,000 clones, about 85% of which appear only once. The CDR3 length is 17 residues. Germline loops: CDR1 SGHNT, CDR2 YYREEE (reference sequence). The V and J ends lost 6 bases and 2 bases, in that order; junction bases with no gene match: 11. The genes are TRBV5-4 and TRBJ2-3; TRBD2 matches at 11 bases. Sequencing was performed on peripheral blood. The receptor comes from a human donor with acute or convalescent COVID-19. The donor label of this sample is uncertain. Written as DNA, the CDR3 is TGTGCCAGCACCTTAGCGGGGGGGAGTCGATACACAGATACGCAGTATTTT. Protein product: CASTLAGGSRYTDTQYF. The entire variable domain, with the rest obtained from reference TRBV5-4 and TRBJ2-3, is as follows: ETGVTQSPTHLIKTRGQQVTLRCSSQSGHNTVSWYQQALGQGPQFIFQYYREEENGRGNFPPRFSGLQFPNYSSELNVNALELDDSALYLCASTLAGGSRYTDTQYFGPGTRLTVL.